The 24 T cell receptor beta chains below were found in one sample sequenced in a study of blood T cells in healthy people across ages. PCR was performed a second time for roughly 7 to 12 cycles using a sample-barcoded 5' primer and a J-beta primer mix. TCRdb used MiXCR to reprocess the 5' RACE reads, holding one entry per CDR3 protein. The data contain more than 800,000 distinct CDR3 sequences, under 35% of them singletons. Specimen: blood. Every receptor here comes from a woman of 80 years or more in good health.

A word on this clonotype: A much larger clonotype is one base distant, so this may be a read error. V gene TRBV20-1 combines with J gene TRBJ2-3, with D maybe TRBD2 (6 bases). This CDR3 region has 15 residues. CDR1 and CDR2 from the germline V gene are DFQATT and SNEGSKA (reference sequence). Trimming cost V 6 bases and J 1 base, with 17 bases left between them. The CDR3 coding sequence is TGCAGTGCCCGAGGGACTCACGACCGCACAGATACGCAGTATTTT. Translated, it gives CSARGTHDRTDTQYF.

This clonotype was seen at least ten times. The rearrangement uses TRBV20-1 and TRBJ2-1; TRBD2 is a possible D gene (6 bases). Between the trimmed V and J ends, which lost 1 base and 7 bases, there was a span of 14 bases. The CDR3 length is 14 residues. Germline V gene sequence: CDR1 DFQATT, CDR2 SNEGSKA (reference sequence). The CDR3 coding sequence is TGCAGTGCTAGAGGGGGGGTGGTTTCGAATGAGCAGTTCTTC. Protein product: CSARGGVVSNEQFF.

Concerning this clonotype itself: This could be a read error, since a much larger clone is one nucleotide away. The chain uses TRBV25-1 and TRBJ2-3; D is uncertain. Germline CDR1 is MGHDK and CDR2 is SYGVNS. The CDR3 extends over 15 amino acids. CDR3 amino acids: CASSEPGFSTDTRYF. The CDR3 DNA is TGTGCCAGCAGTGAACCTGGGTTCAGCACAGATACGCGGTATTTT.

This chain connects TRBV19 to TRBJ2-4; D is uncertain. The J call is in doubt because the DNA end fits TRBJ2-7 better. Germline lookup yields CDR1 LNHDA and CDR2 SQIVND (reference sequence). The CDR3 consists of 14 residues. The CDR3 protein is CASSLNTANYEQYF. The CDR3 region has the DNA TGTGCCAGTTCACTCAATACAGCCAACTACGAGCAGTACTTC.

This rearrangement joins TRBV29-1 to TRBJ2-5; 12 bases agree with TRBD2. The CDR3 is 13 amino acids. CDR1 and CDR2 (germline): SQVTM, ANQGSEA. Trimming cost V 6 bases and J 11 bases; bases outside gene matches: 10. CDR3 residues: CSVASSGGDEQYF. DNA for the CDR3: TGCAGCGTCGCCTCTAGCGGGGGGGATGAGCAGTACTTC.

This clonotype was detected a few times. The chain recombines TRBV6-5 with TRBJ2-2, with 8 bases matching TRBD1. The CDR3 runs 15 residues. V lost 5 bases and J lost 3; bases outside the gene matches: 5. Germline V gene sequence: CDR1 MNHEY, CDR2 SVGAGI. CDR3 DNA sequence: TGTGCCAGCAGTGGGTCCAGGGGGCACACCGGGGAGCTGTTTTTT. Translation: CASSGSRGHTGELFF.

This clonotype was observed a few times. The J gene is TRBJ1-4, the V gene TRBV4-1; 7 positions agree with TRBD1. The CDR3 runs to 15 residues. With V trimmed by 2 bases and J by 8 bases, 8 bases remained unmatched. From germline, CDR1 is MGHRA and CDR2 YSYEKL. CDR3 loop: CASSQRTGLGEKLFF. The DNA of the CDR3 is TGCGCCAGCAGCCAACGGACAGGCCTTGGGGAAAAACTGTTTTTT.

The chain joins TRBV10-3 to TRBJ2-1; D not certain. The better agreement between TRBJ2-7 and the DNA end casts doubt on the J call. Germline values: CDR1 ENHRY, CDR2 SYGVKD. This CDR3 has 15 amino acids. Here the CDR3 DNA reads TGTGCCATCAGTGACACCCCCTCAGGCGACAATGAGCAGTACTTC. It specifies CAISDTPSGDNEQYF.

This clonotype was detected only a few times. V is TRBV6-2 or TRBV6-3 and J is TRBJ1-5; D is possibly TRBD1 (6 bases). V was shortened by 2 bases and J by 10 bases, with 18 bases between the two germline ends. The CDR3 runs 15 residues. Looked up from germline, CDR1 is MNHEY and CDR2 is SVGEGT. The CDR3 DNA follows: TGTGCCAGCAGTTACCCCACAGGGTCGGGATCACCCCAGCATTTT. Its translation is CASSYPTGSGSPQHF.

This clonotype has just a few counts. This chain joins TRBV5-4 and TRBJ2-3; TRBD2 matches 13 bases. The CDR3 is made up of 17 amino acids. V lost 4 bases to trimming and J lost 2 bases; unmatched junction nucleotides: 7. The germline V gene encodes CDR1 SGHNT and CDR2 YYREEE (reference sequence). Here the CDR3 reads CASSPGTSGEYTDTQYF. The CDR3 DNA is TGTGCCAGCAGCCCGGGGACTAGCGGGGAGTACACAGATACGCAGTATTTT.

This clonotype was recorded many times. The chain has TRBV5-5 and TRBJ2-7, with 10 bases matching TRBD1. With 3 bases clipped from V and 4 bases from J, the junction kept 10 bases outside the gene matches. This CDR3 is built from 16 residues. Germline lookup yields CDR1 SGHKS and CDR2 YYEKEE (reference sequence). CDR3 sequence (DNA): TGTGCCAGCAGCTATACCGGGACAGGGGTACTTTACGAGCAGTACTTC. Encoded protein: CASSYTGTGVLYEQYF.

This clonotype was found many times. The J gene is TRBJ2-7, the V gene TRBV20-1; D is ambiguous. This CDR3 contains 14 residues. Germline V gene lookup returns CDR1 DFQATT and CDR2 SNEGSKA (reference sequence). V was shortened by 6 bases and J by 2 bases, with 17 bases between the two germline ends. The CDR3 coding sequence is TGCAGTGCCTCTAGGGCTAGTGGGGCCTACGAGCAGTACTTC. This codes for CSASRASGAYEQYF.

Comment on this clonotype: This sequence may be a read error, since a much larger clone differs from it by one base. V gene TRBV20-1 combines with J gene TRBJ1-2; TRBD1 is a possible D gene (5 bases). The CDR3 loop spans 11 amino acids. Germline V gene data show CDR1 as DFQATT and CDR2 as SNEGSKA (reference sequence). Between the trimmed V and J ends, which lost 5 bases and 7 bases, there was a span of 11 bases. The DNA for the CDR3 is TGCAGTGCTGGGGAGGGGTGTGGCTACACCTTC. Its protein product is CSAGEGCGYTF.

This clonotype was found many times. The CDR3 protein is CASSLAGPQATSPLHF. DNA of the CDR3: TGCGCCAGCAGCTTGGCGGGACCCCAAGCGACTTCACCCCTCCACTTT. J is TRBJ1-6 and V is TRBV5-1, with TRBD1 as a possible D gene (5 bases). Trimming pared 0 bases from V and 9 bases from J, leaving 16 bases between. CDR3 length equals 16 residues. Per germline, CDR1 SGHRS and CDR2 YFSETQ.

This clonotype was detected ten times or more. The chain uses TRBV7-8 and TRBJ1-2; TRBD1 is a possible D gene (5 bases). The CDR3 is 15 residues long. Germline V CDR1 and CDR2: SGHVS, FQNEAQ. Trimming took off 4 bases at V and 4 bases at J, with 16 bases between the two ends. CDR3 in amino acids: CASSSRGGEGYGYTF. CDR3 DNA sequence: TGTGCCAGCAGCTCCCGGGGGGGGGAGGGCTATGGCTACACCTTC.

This clonotype was detected ten times or more. CDR3 coding DNA: TGTGCCACAATCTACCGGGACTGGGAGGACGAGCAGTACTTC. Its protein product is CATIYRDWEDEQYF. The chain employs TRBV2 and TRBJ2-7, with D maybe TRBD2 (6 bases). Trimming left V 10 bases short and J 5 bases short, with 21 bases between. The germline V gene encodes CDR1 SNHLY and CDR2 FYNNEI. The CDR3 runs 14 residues.

In this sample, this clonotype turned up many times. The chain has TRBV5-1 and TRBJ2-2; D gene uncertain. Germline V gene data show CDR1 as SGHRS and CDR2 as YFSETQ. The CDR3 length is 15 residues. Trimming removed 4 bases from V and 1 base from J, with 11 bases in between. This chain's CDR3 is CASSPDSRNTGELFF. CDR3 coding DNA: TGCGCCAGCAGCCCCGACTCCCGGAACACCGGGGAGCTGTTTTTT.

V gene TRBV28 combines with J gene TRBJ2-1; 14 bases are a match to TRBD2. With 5 bases clipped from V and 9 bases from J, the junction kept 9 bases outside the gene matches. Germline assignment: CDR1 MDHEN and CDR2 SYDVKM. The CDR3 runs 16 residues. The CDR3: CASSMTSGRAWGEQFF. DNA for the CDR3: TGTGCCAGCAGTATGACTAGCGGGAGGGCCTGGGGTGAGCAGTTCTTC.

This clonotype was detected only a few times. A much more abundant neighbour one base away suggests this may be a read error. The chain employs TRBV25-1 and TRBJ2-3; a weak D match, TRBD2 (6 bases). Trimming stripped 2 bases from V and 9 bases from J, with 15 bases between. Germline V lookup: CDR1 MGHDK, CDR2 SYGVNS. The CDR3 runs to 14 residues. CDR3 residues: CASSEGGLGRTQYF. CDR3 coding DNA: TGTGCCAGCAGTGAAGGTGGCTTAGGGAGGACGCAGTATTTT.

This clonotype has more than one count but fewer than ten. The chain carries TRBV2 and TRBJ1-6; D might be TRBD1 (6 bases). The CDR3 totals 13 residues. V was clipped by 4 bases and J by 11 bases, with 12 bases between them. Germline assignment: CDR1 SNHLY and CDR2 FYNNEI. The CDR3 is CASSGTEGAPLHF. The DNA for the CDR3 is TGTGCCAGCAGTGGGACAGAAGGCGCACCCCTCCACTTT.

The V gene is TRBV6-1, the J gene TRBJ2-3, with D possibly TRBD2 on 6 matching bases. The CDR3 sequence is 17 residues long. The V and J ends lost 2 bases and 0 bases respectively, with 15 bases between them. CDR1 MNHNS and CDR2 SASEGT come from the germline V gene. The CDR3 DNA reads as TGTGCCAGCAGTGAACGGTTCGGCGGGACTAGCACAGATACGCAGTATTTT. This translates into CASSERFGGTSTDTQYF.

The chain has TRBV20-1 and TRBJ2-2; D is possibly TRBD1 or TRBD2 (6 bases each). The CDR3 spans 14 residues. Germline V lookup: CDR1 DFQATT, CDR2 SNEGSKA (reference sequence). The germline V and J ends were trimmed by 7 bases and 7 bases, with 19 bases remaining between them. CDR3 coding DNA: TGCAGTGTAGCCCGTTGGGGGCGGGACGGGGAGCTGTTTTTT. It is translated as CSVARWGRDGELFF.

This clonotype was seen more than once but under ten times. The V call is TRBV6-2 or TRBV6-3, the J call TRBJ2-7; D is uncertain. V lost 6 bases, J lost 3 bases, and 12 bases lay in between. The CDR3 covers 13 residues. Germline values: CDR1 MNHEY, CDR2 SVGEGT. This CDR3 reads CASRFLTGYEQYF. The CDR3 DNA follows: TGTGCCAGCAGGTTTTTGACTGGCTACGAGCAGTACTTC.

This clonotype showed up many times. The chain links TRBV15 to TRBJ2-5, with D uncertain. The CDR3 totals 13 residues. V lost 1 base and J lost 5, with 8 bases in between. The V gene's germline CDR1 is LNHNV and CDR2 YYDKDF (reference sequence). CDR3: CATSRGPLETQYF. The CDR3 DNA reads as TGTGCCACCAGCAGAGGCCCATTGGAGACCCAGTACTTC.